The 28 T cell receptor beta chains given below trace back to one sample, sequenced in a study of T-cell reconstitution after alpha-beta-depleted transplantation in children. Preparation of the TCRbeta library involved a method that used unique molecular identifiers. MiXCR, run by TCRdb on the PCR reads, gives a single entry per CDR3 protein. The data show some 500,000 distinct CDR3 sequences, around a third seen once. The sample consisted of PBMCs from the stem cell graft donor, taken from the stem cell graft. The receptors were sampled from a human donor who donated a stem cell graft to a child with aplastic anemia.

CDR3 loop: CASSEAGREFTGELFF. Written as DNA, the CDR3 is TGTGCCAGCAGTGAAGCAGGCAGGGAATTCACCGGGGAGCTGTTTTTT. V is TRBV6-1 and J is TRBJ2-2; D perhaps matches TRBD1 (5 bases). The V gene's germline CDR1 is MNHNS and CDR2 SASEGT. This CDR3 spans 16 amino acids. V was shortened by 0 bases and J by 4 bases, with 12 bases between the two germline ends.

The chain recombines TRBV7-2 with TRBJ2-5, with TRBD2 matching 7 bases. Germline CDR1 SGHTA, CDR2 FQGNSA. The CDR3 extends over 14 amino acids. Unmatched junction bases numbered 5, after V lost 1 base and J lost 6 bases. The CDR3: CASSLGEGRKTQYF. In DNA, the CDR3 is TGTGCCAGCAGCTTAGGGGAGGGTAGGAAGACCCAGTACTTC.

The rearrangement joins TRBV4-3 to TRBJ2-1; D gene uncertain. The CDR3 extends over 14 amino acids. Trimming cost V 2 bases and J 0 bases, with 5 bases left between them. CDR1 and CDR2 from the germline V gene are LGHNA and YSLEER. CDR3 residues: CASSQTSSYNEQFF. The CDR3 region has the DNA TGCGCCAGCAGCCAAACCTCCTCCTACAATGAGCAGTTCTTC.

CDR3 nucleotide sequence: TGTGCCAGCAGTCTGGACAGGCTGCATAATTCACCCCTCCACTTT. This codes for CASSLDRLHNSPLHF. This chain connects TRBV6-1 to TRBJ1-6, with 7 bases lining up with TRBD1. The CDR3 spans 15 residues. Unmatched junction bases numbered 6, after V lost 5 bases and J lost 5 bases. The germline gives CDR1 MNHNS, CDR2 SASEGT.

The genes are TRBV20-1 and TRBJ1-2, with D uncertain. In germline, CDR1 is DFQATT, CDR2 SNEGSKA (reference sequence). This CDR3 is 10 amino acids long. V was cut by 6 bases and J by 3 bases, with 5 bases left in between. CDR3: CSAQDYGYTF. In nucleotides, the CDR3 is TGCAGTGCCCAAGACTATGGCTACACCTTC.

In this sample, this clonotype turned up a few times. The CDR3 spells CSAGLADRPLIQETQYF. The CDR3 coding sequence is TGCAGTGCTGGACTAGCGGATCGACCCCTAATCCAAGAGACCCAGTACTTC. The chain employs TRBV20-1 and TRBJ2-5, with 10 nucleotides matching TRBD2. V gave up 5 bases and J gave up 1 base; unmatched junction bases: 13. In germline, CDR1 is DFQATT, CDR2 SNEGSKA (reference sequence). The CDR3 has 17 residues.

This clonotype was observed a single time. The rearrangement uses TRBV2 and TRBJ1-6; D is uncertain. Trimming shortened V by 8 bases and J by 13 bases, and 18 bases separated the two germline ends. Germline V lookup: CDR1 SNHLY, CDR2 FYNNEI. The CDR3 has 13 residues. This CDR3 reads CASEQGGVSPLHF. In DNA, the CDR3 is TGTGCCAGCGAGCAAGGTGGGGTCTCGCCCCTCCACTTT.

The gene calls are TRBV7-6 and TRBJ1-1; D perhaps matches TRBD1 (6 bases). CDR3 length: 13 residues. Trimming removed 6 bases from V and 11 bases from J, with 19 bases in between. Germline V gene lookup returns CDR1 SGHVS and CDR2 FNYEAQ. The CDR3 bases are TGTGCCAGCAGACCGACATCCGGGACATGGGCTTTCTTT. Protein: CASRPTSGTWAFF.

This chain links TRBV9 with TRBJ2-4; 8 nucleotides align to TRBD2. CDR3 length equals 14 residues. In germline, CDR1 is SGDLS, CDR2 YYNGEE. After removal of 3 bases from V and 9 bases from J, the junction contained 8 bases not matched to a gene. CDR3 coding DNA: TGTGCCAGCAGCGCGGGAGGGGGGGAGAGCATTCAGTACTTC. Encoded protein: CASSAGGGESIQYF.

This clonotype was observed a few times. The J gene is TRBJ1-1, the V gene TRBV20-1; 7 bases line up with TRBD1. CDR1 and CDR2 (germline): DFQATT, SNEGSKA (reference sequence). This CDR3 comprises 15 residues. The junction had 8 bases not matched to a gene; V was cut back by 3 bases and J by 1 base. The CDR3 region has the DNA TGCAGTGCTAGGGGCCGGGACAGAGCGAACACTGAAGCTTTCTTT. It encodes CSARGRDRANTEAFF.

CDR3 DNA sequence: TGCGCCAGCAGCTCCCCTAGCGGTGAGCAGTTCTTC. Protein sequence: CASSSPSGEQFF. This chain links TRBV5-1 with TRBJ2-1; TRBD2 aligns across 7 bases. J was trimmed by 9 bases and V by 3 bases; bases with no gene match: 3. The germline V gene encodes CDR1 SGHRS and CDR2 YFSETQ. The CDR3 is made up of 12 amino acids. Supplemented by reference TRBV5-1 and TRBJ2-1, the full variable domain reads KAGVTQTPRYLIKTRGQQVTLSCSPISGHRSVSWYQQTPGQGLQFLFEYFSETQRNKGNFPGRFSGRQFSNSRSEMNVSTLELGDSALYLCASSSPSGEQFFGPGTRLTVL.

The CDR3, as DNA: TGTGCCAGTAGTACCCAGGGTGTCTATGGCTACACCTTC. As protein: CASSTQGVYGYTF. J is TRBJ1-2 and V is TRBV19; the D gene is possibly TRBD1 (5 bases). V dropped 4 bases and J dropped 4 bases, with 10 bases sitting between them. The CDR3 totals 13 residues. CDR1 is LNHDA and CDR2 is SQIVND in the germline V gene (reference sequence).

This clonotype has more than one count but fewer than ten. V and J are TRBV20-1 and TRBJ1-4; possible D gene TRBD1, 5 bases. The germline CDR1 and CDR2 sequences are DFQATT and SNEGSKA (reference sequence). The CDR3 is 9 amino acids. CDR3 nucleotides: TGCAGCCCTGGGGGAAAACTGTTTTTT. It codes for CSPGGKLFF.

This clonotype was picked up a small number of times. The chain has TRBV6-1 and TRBJ1-4; 9 bases are shared with TRBD1. There are 15 residues in the CDR3. The trim removed 5 bases at V and 8 bases at J, leaving 9 bases unmatched. Germline lookup yields CDR1 MNHNS and CDR2 SASEGT. This chain's CDR3 is CASSRDRAFREKLFF. DNA of the CDR3: TGTGCCAGCAGTCGGGACAGGGCATTTCGGGAAAAACTGTTTTTT.

This chain joins TRBV7-8 and TRBJ1-2; D not resolved. The CDR3 extends over 12 amino acids. Trimming took 4 bases from V and 8 from J, leaving 11 bases between them. Germline loops: CDR1 SGHVS, CDR2 FQNEAQ. Here the CDR3 reads CASSSLWEGYTF. The CDR3 nucleotides read TGTGCCAGCAGCTCCCTCTGGGAAGGCTACACCTTC.

There are a few counts of this clonotype. An end of the junction does not agree with germline; a read error may underlie this. The chain couples TRBV18 to TRBJ2-1, with D perhaps matching TRBD1 (6 bases). The CDR3 runs 14 residues. From germline, CDR1 is KGHSH and CDR2 LQKENI. The CDR3 region is CASSPPGKDSEQFF. The CDR3 DNA reads TGTGCCAGCTCCCCACCGGGGAAGGACAGCGAGCAGTTCTTC.

This chain's CDR3 is CASSPSGGSSYEQYF. The DNA for the CDR3 is TGTGCCAGCAGTCCTAGCGGGGGCAGCTCCTACGAGCAGTACTTC. The V and J genes are TRBV28 and TRBJ2-7; 10 bases align to TRBD2. CDR3 size: 15 residues. Germline CDR1 reads MDHEN; CDR2 reads SYDVKM. J was trimmed by 0 bases and V by 5 bases; bases with no gene match: 4.

The V call is TRBV12-3 or TRBV12-4, the J call TRBJ2-7; D unresolved. This CDR3 spans 14 amino acids. Trimming took off 5 bases at V and 0 bases at J, with 11 bases between the two ends. The DNA of the CDR3 is TGTGCCAGCAGTCCCCCCAAGGGCTCCTACGAGCAGTACTTC. As protein: CASSPPKGSYEQYF.

This clonotype showed up just a few times. The genes are TRBV6-5 and TRBJ2-7, with 8 bases identical to TRBD2. Germline CDR1 reads MNHEY; CDR2 reads SVGAGI. Trimming at V came to 4 bases and at J to 2 bases, leaving 10 bases not matched to a gene. The CDR3 covers 16 residues. The CDR3 protein is CASSLGSPGGPYEQYF. For the CDR3, the DNA is TGTGCCAGCAGTTTAGGGAGCCCGGGAGGGCCCTACGAGCAGTACTTC.

The CDR3 DNA sequence: TGTGCCAGCAACCTAGGACAGCTCCTCCAAGAGACCCAGTACTTC. This codes for CASNLGQLLQETQYF. The chain has TRBV7-2 and TRBJ2-5; maybe TRBD1 (6 bases). CDR3 length equals 15 residues. V was pared by 7 bases and J by 1 base, with 16 bases between. The germline V gene encodes CDR1 SGHTA and CDR2 FQGNSA. The variable domain in full, with the rest retrieved from reference TRBV7-2 and TRBJ2-5, is GAGVSQSPSNKVTEKGKDVELRCDPISGHTALYWYRQSLGQGLEFLIYFQGNSAPDKSGLPSDRFSAERTGGSVSTLTIQRTQQEDSAVYLCASNLGQLLQETQYFGPGTRLLVL.

The V call is TRBV16, the J call TRBJ1-5, with TRBD1 as a possible D gene (6 bases). Germline lookup yields CDR1 KGHSY and CDR2 FQNENV. V gave up 4 bases and J gave up 6 bases, with 19 bases separating them. CDR3 size: 16 residues. CDR3 region: CASSPPPTGSIQPQHF. CDR3 nucleotide sequence: TGTGCCAGCAGCCCACCCCCCACAGGGTCTATTCAGCCCCAGCATTTT.

The rearrangement links TRBV9 to TRBJ2-1; tentatively, D is TRBD2 (5 bases). Trimming pared 1 base from V and 5 bases from J, leaving 10 bases between. This CDR3 contains 14 residues. CDR1 is SGDLS, CDR2 YYNGEE, per germline. In nucleotides, the CDR3 is TGTGCCAGCAGCGTACACCGGGAACACAATGAGCAGTTCTTC. Translated, it gives CASSVHREHNEQFF.

This clonotype turned up a few times. The rearrangement links TRBV7-9 to TRBJ2-7; 7 positions agree with TRBD2. CDR3 length: 15 residues. J gave up 0 bases and V 3 bases, and 5 bases lay outside the gene matches. Germline V gene data show CDR1 as SEHNR and CDR2 as FQNEAQ (reference sequence). The CDR3 DNA reads as TGTGCCAGCAGCTTTCAAACTAGCGACTCCTACGAGCAGTACTTC. This encodes CASSFQTSDSYEQYF. The variable domain in full, with the rest retrieved from reference TRBV7-9 and TRBJ2-7, is DTGVSQNPRHKITKRGQNVTFRCDPISEHNRLYWYRQTLGQGPEFLTYFQNEAQLEKSRLLSDRFSAERPKGSFSTLEIQRTEQGDSAMYLCASSFQTSDSYEQYFGPGTRLTVT.

The rearrangement joins TRBV5-1 to TRBJ2-7; 10 bases line up with TRBD1. Losses at the gene ends were 0 bases for V and 4 bases for J; bases not matched to a gene: 7. CDR1 and CDR2 from the germline V gene are SGHRS and YFSETQ. The CDR3 totals 16 residues. The CDR3 loop reads CASSLDPWTGGYEQYF. The CDR3 DNA reads TGCGCCAGCAGCTTGGATCCGTGGACAGGGGGATACGAGCAGTACTTC.

The chain joins TRBV7-2 to TRBJ2-7, with D hard to call. With 1 base removed from V and 6 bases from J, the gap between germline ends came to 10 bases. Germline loops: CDR1 SGHTA, CDR2 FQGNSA. The CDR3 covers 13 residues. The CDR3 DNA reads as TGTGCCAGCAGCTTAGTACAGTTTGGCGAGCAGTACGTC. Translation: CASSLVQFGEQYV.

This clonotype was picked up one time. J is TRBJ2-7 and V is TRBV7-8, with 9 positions matching TRBD1. Looked up from germline, CDR1 is SGHVS and CDR2 is FQNEAQ. The CDR3 has 15 residues. The V segment lost 3 bases and the J segment 1 base; nucleotides outside the gene matches: 4. CDR3 nucleotide sequence: TGTGCCAGCAGCTTGGACAGGGGTATGTCCTACGAGCAGTACGTC. Protein sequence: CASSLDRGMSYEQYV.

The chain is built from TRBV7-2 and TRBJ1-1; a possible D gene is TRBD1 (6 bases). This CDR3 contains 17 residues. V was pared by 0 bases and J by 1 base, with 15 bases between. Germline loops: CDR1 SGHTA, CDR2 FQGNSA. CDR3 coding DNA: TGTGCCAGCAGCTTAGCGACCCTGACAGGACCGAACACTGAAGCTTTCTTT. This translates into CASSLATLTGPNTEAFF.

The genes are TRBV16 and TRBJ2-1, with D uncertain. Trimming shortened V by 0 bases and J by 7 bases, and 4 bases separated the two germline ends. CDR3 length: 12 residues. Per the germline V gene, CDR1 is KGHSY and CDR2 is FQNENV. CDR3 sequence (DNA): TGTGCCAGCAGCCAATCTTGGAATGAGCAGTTCTTC. Its protein is CASSQSWNEQFF. Drawing the rest from reference TRBV16 and TRBJ2-1, the complete variable domain is GEEVAQTPKHLVRGEGQKAKLYCAPIKGHSYVFWYQQVLKNEFKFLISFQNENVFDETGMPKERFSAKCLPNSPCSLEIQATKLEDSAVYFCASSQSWNEQFFGPGTRLTVL.